The 2 T cell receptor beta chains reported below all come from one sample, sequenced in a study of blood T cells in healthy people across ages. A second PCR, run for about 6 to 12 cycles, used a sample-barcoded 5' primer plus a J-beta primer mix. In TCRdb, the 5' RACE reads were re-called with MiXCR into one record per CDR3 protein. The sample has over 500,000 distinct CDR3 sequences; roughly a quarter are singletons. The sample was also linked to a second study, of T cells of mothers and their children.

What was sequenced was blood. All receptors derive from a boy aged 2 to 10 in good health.

The chain employs TRBV9 and TRBJ2-3; D uncertain. There are 15 residues in the CDR3. The germline V and J ends were trimmed by 0 bases and 1 base, with 9 bases remaining between them. Germline values: CDR1 SGDLS, CDR2 YYNGEE. CDR3 region: CASSVERVGTDTQYF. DNA for the CDR3: TGTGCCAGCAGCGTAGAAAGGGTCGGCACAGATACGCAGTATTTT. The variable domain in full, completed from reference TRBV9 and TRBJ2-3, reads DSGVTQTPKHLITATGQRVTLRCSPRSGDLSVYWYQQSLDQGLQFLIQYYNGEERAKGNILERFSAQQFPDLHSELNLSSLELGDSALYFCASSVERVGTDTQYFGPGTRLTVL.

There are a few counts of this clonotype. The chain joins TRBV5-1 to TRBJ2-7; TRBD2 agrees at 7 bases. Germline V gene data show CDR1 as SGHRS and CDR2 as YFSETQ. CDR3 size: 13 residues. The V and J ends lost 4 bases and 5 bases, in that order; junction bases with no gene match: 6. CDR3 coding DNA: TGCGCCAGCAGCATCAGGACTAGGAACGAGCAGTACTTC. This encodes CASSIRTRNEQYF.